The following is a T cell receptor (beta chain) sequence with its context. Specified time point: healthy volunteer bleed at 2 weeks. Researchers extracted total RNA from unfractionated whole blood. The sample comes from a study of human T cells and chemical hapten exposure. V dropped 0 bases and J dropped 0 bases, with 17 bases sitting between them. The germline V gene has CDR1 DFQATT and CDR2 SNEGSKA (reference sequence). The CDR3 spans 17 residues. TCRdb processed the RACE reads anew with MiXCR; each CDR3 protein has one entry. Here the sample spans just over 90,000 distinct CDR3 sequences, 8.5% to 9% being singletons.

This sequence was found in a female donor in good health. Some clones in this sample may be carry-over from other donors' samples. Sequencing was performed on whole blood. The V gene is TRBV20-1, the J gene TRBJ1-1; maybe TRBD1 (5 bases). Here the CDR3 reads CSARDWRTQSLNTEAFF. The CDR3 nucleotides read TGCAGTGCTAGAGATTGGCGGACACAGAGTTTGAACACTGAAGCTTTCTTT.